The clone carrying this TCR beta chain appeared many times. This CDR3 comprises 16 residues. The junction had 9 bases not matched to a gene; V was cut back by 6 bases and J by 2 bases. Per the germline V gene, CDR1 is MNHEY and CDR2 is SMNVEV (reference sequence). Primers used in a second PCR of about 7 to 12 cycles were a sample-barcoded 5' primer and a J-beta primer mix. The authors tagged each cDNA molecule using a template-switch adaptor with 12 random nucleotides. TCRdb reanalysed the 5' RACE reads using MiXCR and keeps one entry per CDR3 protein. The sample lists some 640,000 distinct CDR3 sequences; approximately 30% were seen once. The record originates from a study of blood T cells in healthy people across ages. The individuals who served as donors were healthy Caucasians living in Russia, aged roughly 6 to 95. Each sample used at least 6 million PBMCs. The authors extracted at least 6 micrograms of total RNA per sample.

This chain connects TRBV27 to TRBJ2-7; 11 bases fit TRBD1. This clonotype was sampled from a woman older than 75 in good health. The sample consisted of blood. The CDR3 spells CASSSPGTGGTYEQYF. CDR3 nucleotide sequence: TGTGCCAGCAGCAGCCCCGGGACAGGGGGGACCTACGAGCAGTACTTC.